This T cell receptor beta chain derives from a study of CD4 T cells in relation to SARS-CoV-2 and coronaviruses. Study-wide background: No peptide or an HIV-1 Nef peptide pool served as negative control. Crossreactive spike epitopes shared across donors were mapped to their HLA restriction.

The CDR3 is made up of 13 amino acids. V was pared by 4 bases and J by 9 bases, with 5 bases of the junction left unmatched. Germline loops: CDR1 SGHNT, CDR2 YENEEA. The unexposed donors gave CD4+ T cells in about 2011-2019, prior to COVID-19. Isolation of CD4+ T cells took place after approximately 11 days in culture. Each well had a few million PBMCs in about 5% human AB serum with IL-2. As to this clone: What it recognizes is unknown.

The method was immunoSEQ multiplex PCR; TCRdb's version includes in-frame clones alone and lacks a portion of them. The data hold about 21,000 clones, with approximately 70% observed a single time. This TCR came from a human donor in good health. The V call is TRBV11-3, the J call TRBJ2-4; 8 bases are a match to TRBD2. The sequenced material came from CD4+ T cells from PBMCs, cultured in vitro. CDR3 sequence: CASSSGLAGIQYF. CDR3 nucleotides: TGTGCCAGCAGCTCCGGACTAGCTGGCATTCAGTACTTC.